A selection of T cell receptor beta chains follows, all from one sample in a study of OX40 agonist ivuxolimab in advanced cancers. Assay: immunoSEQ multiplex PCR; the TCRdb copy retains only in-frame clones and omits some. The top ten hold approximately 1.5% of the sample, which has approximately 90,000 clones, around nine tenths seen once. This specimen was CD4+ or CD8+ T cells sorted from blood, taken in a trial of the OX40 agonist ivuxolimab. The source of these receptors is an adult with an advanced solid tumor such as melanoma, head and neck, liver or kidney cancer. Each CDR3 is given with its conserved first and last residue. Fields, in order: J gene, V gene, clone size, D gene, CDR3 length, CDR3 protein, CDR3 DNA. The D gene is left open where the match is weak. Part of the rows lack a size; the others show once, few, many or a class for expanded clones.

J gene: TRBJ2-2; V gene: TRBV19; clone size: -; D gene: -; CDR3 length: 16; CDR3 protein: CASSIQGRVSTGELFF; CDR3 DNA: TGTGCCAGTAGTATACAGGGTCGAGTTAGCACCGGGGAGCTGTTTTTT
J gene: TRBJ1-5; V gene: TRBV6-1; clone size: once; D gene: TRBD1; CDR3 length: 15; CDR3 protein: CASSEQTGVGQPQHF; CDR3 DNA: TGTGCCAGCAGTGAGCAAACAGGGGTGGGTCAGCCCCAGCATTTT
J gene: TRBJ1-2; V gene: TRBV30; clone size: -; D gene: -; CDR3 length: 14; CDR3 protein: CAWSVLGKNYGYTF; CDR3 DNA: TGTGCCTGGAGTGTACTTGGGAAAAACTATGGCTACACCTTC
J gene: TRBJ1-3; V gene: TRBV7-2; clone size: -; D gene: TRBD1; CDR3 length: 16; CDR3 protein: CASSFLEGGSGNTIYF; CDR3 DNA: TGTGCCAGCAGCTTCCTTGAAGGGGGCAGCGGAAACACCATATATTTT
J gene: TRBJ2-3; V gene: TRBV19; clone size: -; D gene: -; CDR3 length: 13; CDR3 protein: CASSIARADTQYF; CDR3 DNA: TGTGCCAGTAGTATTGCGCGCGCGGATACGCAGTATTTT
J gene: TRBJ2-7; V gene: TRBV4-1; clone size: once; D gene: TRBD2; CDR3 length: 17; CDR3 protein: CASSQGKGGGPSYEQYF; CDR3 DNA: TGCGCCAGCAGCCAAGGAAAAGGCGGGGGACCCTCCTACGAGCAGTACTTC
J gene: TRBJ1-1; V gene: TRBV10-3; clone size: -; D gene: -; CDR3 length: 15; CDR3 protein: CAIRGGGPRNTEAFF; CDR3 DNA: TGTGCCATCAGGGGGGGAGGACCGAGGAACACTGAAGCTTTCTTT
J gene: TRBJ1-6; V gene: TRBV19; clone size: -; D gene: -; CDR3 length: 12; CDR3 protein: CASSHPDRVLHF; CDR3 DNA: TGTGCCAGTAGTCATCCCGATAGGGTACTCCACTTT
J gene: TRBJ2-2; V gene: TRBV6-6; clone size: -; D gene: -; CDR3 length: 14; CDR3 protein: CASSSRDNTGELFF; CDR3 DNA: TGTGCCAGCAGTTCCCGGGATAACACCGGGGAGCTGTTTTTT
J gene: TRBJ2-5; V gene: TRBV7-8; clone size: -; D gene: -; CDR3 length: 13; CDR3 protein: CASSLSRQETQYF; CDR3 DNA: TGTGCCAGCAGCTTATCCCGACAAGAGACCCAGTACTTC
J gene: TRBJ2-2; V gene: TRBV6-5; clone size: -; D gene: -; CDR3 length: 15; CDR3 protein: CASSPRQENTGELFF; CDR3 DNA: TGTGCCAGCAGCCCCCGACAAGAGAACACCGGGGAGCTGTTTTTT